This TCR beta chain was retrieved from a study of shared clonotypes between healthy human individuals. Germline V gene lookup returns CDR1 SGHRS and CDR2 YFSETQ. The CDR3 consists of 13 residues. Deletions cut 1 base from V and 5 bases from J, with 9 bases between. A word on this clone: Its antigen is currently unknown.

Study-level findings and limits: Unshared clonotypes carried lower generation probabilities than those common to all four donors. With a few donors compared, roughly 4.9% of naive CD4 clonotypes were shared.

The repertoire was sequenced with immunoSEQ multiplex PCR; TCRdb's copy has only in-frame clones and lacks some. The sample shows roughly 1,000,000 clones, approximately 78% of them seen only once. Specimen: memory CD4+ T cells from PBMCs. Subset defined: CD45RA-negative fraction. The J gene is TRBJ1-2, the V gene TRBV5-1, with a weak D call TRBD1 (5 bases). The receptor comes from a man between 18 and 35 years old in good health. Some clones in this sample may be carry-over from other donors' samples. The CDR3 DNA reads TGCGCCAGCAGCTTGAGACAGCCTTATGGCTACACCTTC. Amino acids: CASSLRQPYGYTF.